Listed below are T cell receptor beta chains from one sample, sequenced in a study of cytomegalovirus exposure and HLA in healthy donors. Data came from immunoSEQ multiplex PCR; TCRdb stores just in-frame clones and leaves some out. The sample lists roughly 130,000 clones, around 67% occurring once. The sample comprised PBMCs. These receptors came from a man aged 18 to 35 in good health and CMV-seropositive. Both conserved end residues are part of each CDR3. The D gene is left open where the match is weak. Expanded clones are given a class, and other clones once, few, many or no size at all.

J: TRBJ2-5; size: medium-sized; V: TRBV6-1; D: TRBD2; CDR3: CASSELAGGQETQYF; DNA: TGTGCCAGCAGTGAACTAGCGGGGGGGCAAGAGACCCAGTACTTC
J: TRBJ1-2; size: NA; V: TRBV27; D: NA; CDR3: CASGSSWGDYGYTF; DNA: TGTGCCAGCGGGTCCTCGTGGGGGGACTATGGCTACACCTTC
J: TRBJ2-1; size: few; V: TRBV9; D: NA; CDR3: CASSVDLSSYNEQFF; DNA: TGTGCCAGCAGCGTAGACCTGAGCTCCTACAATGAGCAGTTCTTC
J: TRBJ2-7; size: NA; V: TRBV30; D: TRBD1; CDR3: CAWSAGQGYEQYF; DNA: TGTGCCTGGAGCGCTGGACAGGGCTACGAGCAGTACTTC
J: TRBJ2-1; size: NA; V: TRBV4-1; D: TRBD1; CDR3: CASSQGPGQGTVEQFF; DNA: TGCGCCAGCAGCCAAGGACCCGGACAGGGTACTGTGGAGCAGTTCTTC
J: TRBJ2-7; size: NA; V: TRBV27; D: NA; CDR3: CASSLSQVSYEQYF; DNA: TGTGCCAGCAGTTTATCCCAGGTATCCTACGAGCAGTACTTC
J: TRBJ2-5; size: NA; V: TRBV9; D: TRBD2; CDR3: CASSVGWSGGMETQYF; DNA: TGTGCCAGCAGCGTAGGATGGAGCGGGGGCATGGAGACCCAGTACTTC
J: TRBJ2-7; size: NA; V: TRBV11-2; D: NA; CDR3: CASSLVGLALGEQYF; DNA: TGTGCCAGCAGCTTAGTGGGACTCGCGCTGGGGGAGCAGTACTTC
J: TRBJ2-7; size: NA; V: TRBV29-1; D: TRBD1; CDR3: CSVRLTGGRDEQYF; DNA: TGCAGCGTCAGATTGACAGGGGGCAGAGACGAGCAGTACTTC
J: TRBJ1-5; size: NA; V: TRBV7-2; D: NA; CDR3: CASSRQLNQPQHF; DNA: TGTGCCAGCAGCCGACAGCTGAATCAGCCCCAGCATTTT
J: TRBJ2-3; size: few; V: TRBV6-5; D: TRBD2; CDR3: CASSRTSGHTDTQYF; DNA: TGTGCCAGCAGCCGGACTAGCGGGCACACAGATACGCAGTATTTT
J: TRBJ2-1; size: NA; V: TRBV4-1; D: TRBD2; CDR3: CASSHPSGLAGVGNEQFF; DNA: TGCGCCAGCAGCCACCCCTCGGGACTAGCGGGAGTCGGTAATGAGCAGTTCTTC
J: TRBJ1-6; size: few; V: TRBV10-2; D: TRBD1; CDR3: CASSDRGQYNSPLHF; DNA: TGCGCCAGCAGTGATAGGGGACAGTATAATTCACCCCTCCACTTT
J: TRBJ1-2; size: few; V: TRBV7-2; D: TRBD1; CDR3: CASSLEVYRGVGYTF; DNA: TGTGCCAGCAGCTTAGAAGTATACAGGGGGGTGGGCTACACCTTC
J: TRBJ1-2; size: NA; V: TRBV29-1; D: NA; CDR3: CSVAEGLGGYTF; DNA: TGCAGCGTTGCGGAGGGGTTAGGTGGCTACACCTTC
J: TRBJ1-1; size: NA; V: TRBV7-8; D: NA; CDR3: CAISSGWETLPNTEAFF; DNA: TGTGCCATCTCTTCCGGCTGGGAGACACTGCCGAACACTGAAGCTTTCTTT
J: TRBJ1-3; size: once; V: TRBV6-6; D: NA; CDR3: CASSRAGGTIYF; DNA: TGTGCCAGCAGCCGGGCGGGTGGCACCATATATTTT
J: TRBJ2-1; size: NA; V: TRBV27; D: NA; CDR3: CASSLGRLAYNEQFF; DNA: TGTGCCAGCAGTTTGGGCCGATTAGCCTACAATGAGCAGTTCTTC
J: TRBJ1-5; size: few; V: TRBV4-1; D: NA; CDR3: CASSQGPSRNSLNF; DNA: TGCGCCAGCAGCCAAGGGCCCAGCAGAAACAGTTTGAATTTT
J: TRBJ1-6; size: NA; V: TRBV6-4; D: TRBD1; CDR3: CASSEATGGLSPLHF; DNA: TGTGCCAGCAGTGAAGCAACAGGGGGCCTATCACCCCTCCACTTT
J: TRBJ1-1; size: NA; V: TRBV7-9; D: TRBD1; CDR3: CASSPLRGSTEAFF; DNA: TGTGCCAGCAGCCCACTCAGGGGGAGCACTGAAGCTTTCTTT
J: TRBJ2-1; size: NA; V: TRBV6-1; D: NA; CDR3: CASRVSPAGYNEQFF; DNA: TGTGCCAGCAGGGTATCCCCAGCGGGTTACAATGAGCAGTTCTTC
J: TRBJ2-1; size: once; V: TRBV2; D: TRBD2; CDR3: CASISPTSGKTYNEQFF; DNA: TGTGCCAGCATATCACCGACTAGCGGGAAAACCTACAATGAGCAGTTCTTC
J: TRBJ2-4; size: NA; V: TRBV28; D: NA; CDR3: CASSHPTGDTKKNIQYF; DNA: TGTGCCAGCAGCCATCCTACCGGGGACACGAAAAAAAACATTCAGTACTTC